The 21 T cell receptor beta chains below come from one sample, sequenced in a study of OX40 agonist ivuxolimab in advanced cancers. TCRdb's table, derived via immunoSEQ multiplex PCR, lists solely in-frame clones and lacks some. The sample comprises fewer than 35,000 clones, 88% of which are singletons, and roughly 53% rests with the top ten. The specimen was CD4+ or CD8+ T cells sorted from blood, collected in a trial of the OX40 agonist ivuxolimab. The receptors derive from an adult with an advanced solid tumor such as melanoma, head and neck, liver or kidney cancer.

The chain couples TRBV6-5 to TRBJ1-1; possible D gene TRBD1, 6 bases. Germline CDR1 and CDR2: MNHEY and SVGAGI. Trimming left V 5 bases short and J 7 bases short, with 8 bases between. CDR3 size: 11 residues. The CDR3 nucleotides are TGTGCCAGCAGTAAGGGGGGTGAAGCTTTCTTT. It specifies CASSKGGEAFF.

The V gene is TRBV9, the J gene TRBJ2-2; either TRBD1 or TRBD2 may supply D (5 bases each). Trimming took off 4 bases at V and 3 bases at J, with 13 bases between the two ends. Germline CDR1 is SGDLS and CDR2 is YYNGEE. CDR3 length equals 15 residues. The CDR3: CASSYSGGDTGELFF. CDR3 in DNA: TGTGCCAGCAGCTACAGTGGGGGTGACACCGGGGAGCTGTTTTTT.

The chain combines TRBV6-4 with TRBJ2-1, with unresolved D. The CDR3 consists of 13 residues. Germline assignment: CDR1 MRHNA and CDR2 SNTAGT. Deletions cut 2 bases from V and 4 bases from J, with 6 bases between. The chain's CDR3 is CASSDDIYNEQFF. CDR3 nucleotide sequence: TGTGCCAGCAGTGACGACATTTACAATGAGCAGTTCTTC.

DNA for the CDR3: TGTGCCAGTAGTATAGTGGGCCTGACAGGGATCGGGGAGCTGTTTTTT. Translated, it gives CASSIVGLTGIGELFF. The gene calls are TRBV19 and TRBJ2-2, with TRBD1 matching over 7 bases. Germline V CDR1 and CDR2: LNHDA, SQIVND (reference sequence). V trimming: 1 base; J trimming: 7 bases; junction bases outside the gene matches: 9. The CDR3 extends over 16 amino acids.

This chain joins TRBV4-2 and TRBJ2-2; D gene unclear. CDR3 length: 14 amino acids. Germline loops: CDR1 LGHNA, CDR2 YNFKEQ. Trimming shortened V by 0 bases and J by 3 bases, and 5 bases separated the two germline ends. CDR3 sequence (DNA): TGTGCCAGCAGCCAAGAGGGTGACACCGGGGAGCTGTTTTTT. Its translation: CASSQEGDTGELFF.

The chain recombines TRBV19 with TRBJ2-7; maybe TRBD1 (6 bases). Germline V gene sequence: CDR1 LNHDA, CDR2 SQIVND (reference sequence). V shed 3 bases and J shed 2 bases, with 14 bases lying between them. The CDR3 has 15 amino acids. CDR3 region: CASSITYRDPYEQYF. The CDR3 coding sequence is TGTGCCAGTAGTATTACCTACAGGGATCCCTACGAGCAGTACTTC.

CDR3: CASSLEGGNEQFF. The CDR3 region has the DNA TGTGCCAGCAGCTTGGAAGGGGGCAATGAGCAGTTCTTC. The V call is TRBV5-6, the J call TRBJ2-1; possibly TRBD1 for D (6 bases). Trimming removed 0 bases at V and 6 bases at J, with 7 bases between. The CDR3 spans 13 residues. Per the germline V gene, CDR1 is SGHDT and CDR2 is YYEEEE.

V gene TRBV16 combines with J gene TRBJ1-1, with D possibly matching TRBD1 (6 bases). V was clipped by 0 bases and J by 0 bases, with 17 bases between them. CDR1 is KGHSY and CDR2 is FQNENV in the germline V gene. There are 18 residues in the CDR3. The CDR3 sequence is CASSQSIGAGALNTEAFF. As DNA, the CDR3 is TGTGCCAGCAGCCAATCGATCGGGGCAGGGGCGTTGAACACTGAAGCTTTCTTT.

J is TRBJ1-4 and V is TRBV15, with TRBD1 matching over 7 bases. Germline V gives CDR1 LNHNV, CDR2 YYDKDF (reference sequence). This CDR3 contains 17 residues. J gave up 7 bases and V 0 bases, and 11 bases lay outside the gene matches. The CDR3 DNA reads TGTGCCACCAGCAGAGATGACAGGGACAGCCCGTTTGAAAAACTGTTTTTT. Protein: CATSRDDRDSPFEKLFF. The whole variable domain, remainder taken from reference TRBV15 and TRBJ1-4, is DAMVIQNPRYQVTQFGKPVTLSCSQTLNHNVMYWYQQKSSQAPKLLFHYYDKDFNNEADTPDNFQSRRPNTSFCFLDIRSPGLGDTAMYLCATSRDDRDSPFEKLFFGSGTQLSVL.

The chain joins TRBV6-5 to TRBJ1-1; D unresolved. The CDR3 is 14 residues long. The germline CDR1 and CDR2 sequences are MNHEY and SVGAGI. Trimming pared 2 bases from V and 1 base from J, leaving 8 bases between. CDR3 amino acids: CASSYLPGNTEAFF. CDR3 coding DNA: TGTGCCAGCAGTTACCTCCCGGGGAACACTGAAGCTTTCTTT.

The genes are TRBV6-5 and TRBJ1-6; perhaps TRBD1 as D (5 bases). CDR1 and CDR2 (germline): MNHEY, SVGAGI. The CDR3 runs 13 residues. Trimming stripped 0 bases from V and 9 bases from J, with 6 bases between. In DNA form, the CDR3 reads TGTGCCAGCAGTTACTCGGGGGTTTCACCCCTCCACTTT. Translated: CASSYSGVSPLHF.

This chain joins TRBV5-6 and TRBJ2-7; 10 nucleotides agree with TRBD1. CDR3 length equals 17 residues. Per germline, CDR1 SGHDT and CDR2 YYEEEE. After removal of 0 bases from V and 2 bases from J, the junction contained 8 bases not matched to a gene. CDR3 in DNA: TGTGCCAGCAGCTTGGTCTCTGGGGGACAGGGGACCTACGAGCAGTACTTC. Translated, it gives CASSLVSGGQGTYEQYF.

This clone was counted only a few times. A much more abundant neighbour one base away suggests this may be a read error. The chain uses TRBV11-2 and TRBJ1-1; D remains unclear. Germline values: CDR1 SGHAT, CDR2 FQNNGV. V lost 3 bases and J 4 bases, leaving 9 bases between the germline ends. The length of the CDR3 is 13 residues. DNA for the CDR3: TGTGCCAGCAGCTTCGGGTACGGCACTGAAGCTTTCTTT. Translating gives CASSFGYGTEAFF. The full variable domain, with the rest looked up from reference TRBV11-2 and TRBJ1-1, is EAGVAQSPRYKIIEKRQSVAFWCNPISGHATLYWYQQILGQGPKLLIQFQNNGVVDDSQLPKDRFSAERLKGVDSTLKIQPAKLEDSAVYLCASSFGYGTEAFFGQGTRLTVV.

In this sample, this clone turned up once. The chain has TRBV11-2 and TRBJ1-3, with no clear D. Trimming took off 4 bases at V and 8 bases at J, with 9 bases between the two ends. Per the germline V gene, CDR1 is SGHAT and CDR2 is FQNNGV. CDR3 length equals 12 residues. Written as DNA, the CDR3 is TGTGCCAGCAGCTCGTACATACACACCATATATTTT. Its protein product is CASSSYIHTIYF.

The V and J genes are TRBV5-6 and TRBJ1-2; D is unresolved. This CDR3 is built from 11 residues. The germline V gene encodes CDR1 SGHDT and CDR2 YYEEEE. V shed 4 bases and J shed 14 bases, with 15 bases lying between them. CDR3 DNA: TGTGCCAGCAGCCAAGCCGGGATTGGGACCTTC. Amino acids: CASSQAGIGTF.

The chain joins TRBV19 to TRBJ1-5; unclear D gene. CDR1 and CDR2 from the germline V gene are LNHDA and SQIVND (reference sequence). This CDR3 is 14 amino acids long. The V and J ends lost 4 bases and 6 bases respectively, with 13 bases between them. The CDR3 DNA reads TGTGCCAGTAGTACTTTGGGTGCGGGTCAGCCCCAGCATTTT. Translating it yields CASSTLGAGQPQHF.

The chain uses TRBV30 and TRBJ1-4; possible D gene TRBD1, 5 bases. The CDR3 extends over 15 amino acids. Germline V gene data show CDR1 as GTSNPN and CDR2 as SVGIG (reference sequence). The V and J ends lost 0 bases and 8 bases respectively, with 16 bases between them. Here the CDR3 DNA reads TGTGCCTGGAGTGTTGTGCAGGGCTGGTCGGAAAAACTGTTTTTT. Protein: CAWSVVQGWSEKLFF.

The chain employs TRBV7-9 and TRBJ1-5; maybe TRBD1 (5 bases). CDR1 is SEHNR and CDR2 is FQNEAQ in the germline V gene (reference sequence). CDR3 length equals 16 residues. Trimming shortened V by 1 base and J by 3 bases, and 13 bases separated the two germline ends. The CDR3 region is CASSLGQNSNNQPQHF. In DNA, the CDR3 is TGTGCCAGCAGCTTAGGACAGAACAGCAACAATCAGCCCCAGCATTTT.

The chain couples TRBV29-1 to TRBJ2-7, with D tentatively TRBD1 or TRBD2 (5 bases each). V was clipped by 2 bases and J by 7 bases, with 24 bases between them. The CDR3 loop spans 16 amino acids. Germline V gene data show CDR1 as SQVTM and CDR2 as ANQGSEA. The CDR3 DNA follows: TGCAGCGTTGAAAGGACCCGGGACGGCGAACCCCTGGAGCAGTACTTC. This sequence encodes CSVERTRDGEPLEQYF.

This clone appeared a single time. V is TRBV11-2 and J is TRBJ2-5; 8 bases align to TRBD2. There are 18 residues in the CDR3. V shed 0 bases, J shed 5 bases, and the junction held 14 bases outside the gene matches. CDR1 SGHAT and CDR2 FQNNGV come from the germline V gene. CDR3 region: CASSLDALSPGGLETQYF. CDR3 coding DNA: TGTGCCAGCAGCTTAGATGCCCTCTCCCCGGGGGGGCTTGAGACCCAGTACTTC. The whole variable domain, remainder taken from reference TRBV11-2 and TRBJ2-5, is EAGVAQSPRYKIIEKRQSVAFWCNPISGHATLYWYQQILGQGPKLLIQFQNNGVVDDSQLPKDRFSAERLKGVDSTLKIQPAKLEDSAVYLCASSLDALSPGGLETQYFGPGTRLLVL.

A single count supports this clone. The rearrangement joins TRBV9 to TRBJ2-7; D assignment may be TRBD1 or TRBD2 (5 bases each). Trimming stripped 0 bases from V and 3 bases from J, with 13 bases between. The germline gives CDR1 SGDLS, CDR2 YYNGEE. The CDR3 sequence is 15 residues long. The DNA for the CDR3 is TGTGCCAGCAGCGTAGCGGCAGGGAGCGACTACGAGCAGTACTTC. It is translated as CASSVAAGSDYEQYF.